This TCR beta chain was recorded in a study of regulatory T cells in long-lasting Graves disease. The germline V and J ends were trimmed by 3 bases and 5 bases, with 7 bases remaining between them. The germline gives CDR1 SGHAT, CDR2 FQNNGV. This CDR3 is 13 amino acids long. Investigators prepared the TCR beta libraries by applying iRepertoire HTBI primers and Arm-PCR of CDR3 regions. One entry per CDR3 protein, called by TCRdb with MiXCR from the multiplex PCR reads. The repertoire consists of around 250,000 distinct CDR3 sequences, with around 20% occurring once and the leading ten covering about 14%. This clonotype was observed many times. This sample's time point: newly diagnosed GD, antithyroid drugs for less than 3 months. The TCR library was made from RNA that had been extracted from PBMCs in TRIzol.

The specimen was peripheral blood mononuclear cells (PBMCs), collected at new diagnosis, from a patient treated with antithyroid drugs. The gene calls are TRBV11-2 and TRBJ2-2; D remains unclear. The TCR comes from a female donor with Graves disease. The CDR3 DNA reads TGTGCCAGCAGCTTCCTAGAAACCGGGGAGCTGTTTTTT. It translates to CASSFLETGELFF.